The 21 T cell receptor beta chains listed next were all sequenced from one sample in a study of T cell repertoires in cytomegalovirus infection. MiXCR, run by TCRdb on the reads, gives a single entry per CDR3 protein. The sample has 310,000 or so distinct CDR3 sequences, 9.6% seen once. The sequencing sample was made of PBMCs. The receptors were sampled from a human donor in good health (CMV status not recorded). Some clones in this sample may be carry-over from other donors' samples.

DNA of the CDR3: TGTGCCAGCAGTTACTCGGGCCAGGCGGGGATCACCGGGGAGCTGTTTTTT. Its translation is CASSYSGQAGITGELFF. This sequence joins TRBV6-6 and TRBJ2-2; TRBD2 might be the D (6 bases). Trimming removed 0 bases from V and 4 bases from J, with 15 bases in between. Germline CDR1 MNHNY, CDR2 SVGAGI (reference sequence). The CDR3 runs to 17 residues.

This sequence joins TRBV28 and TRBJ2-5, with D unresolved. The CDR3 covers 12 residues. Per the germline V gene, CDR1 is MDHEN and CDR2 is SYDVKM. Trimming took off 9 bases at V and 2 bases at J, with 10 bases between the two ends. The CDR3 nucleotides read TGTGCCAGTGATAACCCACAAGAGACCCAGTACTTC. The encoded protein is CASDNPQETQYF.

The table lists this clonotype with many counts. This chain joins TRBV7-9 and TRBJ1-2; 7 bases map to TRBD1. The germline gives CDR1 SEHNR, CDR2 FQNEAQ (reference sequence). The CDR3 totals 16 residues. The trim removed 4 bases at V and 2 bases at J, leaving 10 bases unmatched. In DNA, the CDR3 is TGTGCCAGCAGCTCAACCGCACAGGGGAGGAACTATGGCTACACCTTC. Its protein product is CASSSTAQGRNYGYTF.

The rearrangement uses TRBV14 and TRBJ1-2; 7 bases fit TRBD1. CDR1 and CDR2 (germline): SGHDN, FVKESK. Trimming at V came to 1 base and at J to 4 bases, leaving 3 bases not matched to a gene. The CDR3 has 14 residues. This CDR3 reads CASSQGGGAYGYTF. DNA for the CDR3: TGTGCCAGCAGCCAAGGAGGGGGCGCCTATGGCTACACCTTC.

The sample holds many counts of this clonotype. This rearrangement joins TRBV20-1 to TRBJ2-2, with no clear D. V was cut by 2 bases and J by 0 bases, with 7 bases left in between. CDR1 is DFQATT, CDR2 SNEGSKA, per germline (reference sequence). The CDR3 totals 14 residues. The CDR3 bases are TGCAGTGCTAGACTTTACTCGAACACCGGGGAGCTGTTTTTT. It is translated as CSARLYSNTGELFF.

This clonotype came up many times. The gene calls are TRBV27 and TRBJ1-6; 7 bases agree with TRBD1. The V gene end was trimmed by 6 bases and the J gene end by 5 bases; junction bases not matched to a gene: 4. This CDR3 is built from 14 residues. Per the germline V gene, CDR1 is MNHEY and CDR2 is SMNVEV (reference sequence). The CDR3 reads CASSRDSNNSPLHF. CDR3 DNA: TGTGCCAGCAGCCGGGACAGCAATAATTCACCCCTCCACTTT.

This clonotype was observed at least ten times. The chain joins TRBV6-1 to TRBJ2-2, with D maybe TRBD1 (5 bases). Germline V gene data show CDR1 as MNHNS and CDR2 as SASEGT. Trimming took off 6 bases at V and 4 bases at J, with 12 bases between the two ends. The CDR3 runs 14 residues. CDR3 bases: TGTGCCAGCAGGTCAGGGAAGGGCACCGGGGAGCTGTTTTTT. Translation gives CASRSGKGTGELFF.

The V gene is TRBV28, the J gene TRBJ2-2, with 10 bases aligning to TRBD1. CDR3 length equals 20 residues. Germline lookup yields CDR1 MDHEN and CDR2 SYDVKM. V lost 1 base and J lost 1; bases outside the gene matches: 12. CDR3 in DNA: TGTGCCAGCAGTTTATTAGACAGGGGGCTTATCGAAAAGAACACCGGGGAGCTGTTTTTT. Translating it yields CASSLLDRGLIEKNTGELFF.

The CDR3 nucleotides read TGTGCCAGCAGTTTAGAATGGGGTACCTCCTACGAGCAGTACTTC. Residues: CASSLEWGTSYEQYF. This chain uses TRBV12-3 or TRBV12-4 with TRBJ2-7; no definite D call. This CDR3 has 15 residues. V was trimmed by 1 base and J by 0 bases, leaving 10 bases between them.

This clonotype was seen many times. CDR3 protein: CASSQAKGESSGANVLTF. CDR3 sequence (DNA): TGCGCCAGCAGCCAAGCGAAGGGGGAAAGCTCTGGGGCCAACGTCCTGACTTTC. The chain uses TRBV4-1 and TRBJ2-6; D possibly corresponds to TRBD1 (6 bases). CDR3 length: 18 residues. Germline V gives CDR1 MGHRA, CDR2 YSYEKL. V was trimmed by 1 base and J by 0 bases, leaving 13 bases between them.

This clonotype was seen more than once but under ten times. The chain combines TRBV14 with TRBJ2-3; a possible D gene is TRBD1 (6 bases). The CDR3 consists of 15 residues. The germline gives CDR1 SGHDN, CDR2 FVKESK. Trimming took off 3 bases at V and 2 bases at J, with 12 bases between the two ends. The DNA for the CDR3 is TGTGCCAGCAGCCACGGACAGATATCCACAGATACGCAGTATTTT. Amino acids: CASSHGQISTDTQYF. The full variable domain, with the rest looked up from reference TRBV14 and TRBJ2-3, is EAGVTQFPSHSVIEKGQTVTLRCDPISGHDNLYWYRRVMGKEIKFLLHFVKESKQDESGMPNNRFLAERTGGTYSTLKVQPAELEDSGVYFCASSHGQISTDTQYFGPGTRLTVL.

The chain carries TRBV7-9 and TRBJ2-1; D call uncertain. The V end was cut by 1 base, the J end by 8 bases, with 9 bases between. The germline gives CDR1 SEHNR, CDR2 FQNEAQ (reference sequence). The CDR3 spans 13 residues. The CDR3 nucleotides are TGTGCCAGCAGCTTAGAATTTCAGTATGAGCAGTTCTTC. Translated: CASSLEFQYEQFF.

This clonotype has ten or more counts. The chain joins TRBV2 to TRBJ2-2; weak D call: TRBD2 (5 bases). Germline CDR1 and CDR2: SNHLY and FYNNEI. The CDR3 loop spans 16 amino acids. V gave up 4 bases and J gave up 2 bases, with 14 bases separating them. CDR3 residues: CASSAGVHPNTGELFF. The CDR3 coding sequence is TGTGCCAGCAGTGCCGGGGTCCACCCCAACACCGGGGAGCTGTTTTTT.

This clonotype has at least ten counts. The CDR3 DNA is TGCAGTGCTAGGGAACAAACGAACACTGAAGCTTTCTTT. The encoded protein is CSAREQTNTEAFF. The chain has TRBV20-1 and TRBJ1-1; no reliable D call. With 3 bases removed from V and 1 base from J, the gap between germline ends came to 9 bases. CDR3 length: 13 residues. Germline V gene lookup returns CDR1 DFQATT and CDR2 SNEGSKA (reference sequence).

This clonotype occurred many times. The chain combines TRBV7-9 with TRBJ2-5; D not certain. The CDR3 is 14 amino acids. Germline V gene sequence: CDR1 SEHNR, CDR2 FQNEAQ (reference sequence). V lost 1 base and J lost 4, with 10 bases in between. In DNA form, the CDR3 reads TGTGCCAGCAGCTTAGTCGTCAGTCCAGAGACCCAGTACTTC. Its translation: CASSLVVSPETQYF. The entire variable domain, with the rest obtained from reference TRBV7-9 and TRBJ2-5, is as follows: DTGVSQNPRHKITKRGQNVTFRCDPISEHNRLYWYRQTLGQGPEFLTYFQNEAQLEKSRLLSDRFSAERPKGSFSTLEIQRTEQGDSAMYLCASSLVVSPETQYFGPGTRLLVL.

The chain couples TRBV5-1 to TRBJ1-4; tentatively, D is TRBD1 (5 bases). Germline assignment: CDR1 SGHRS and CDR2 YFSETQ. V was clipped by 4 bases and J by 8 bases, with 9 bases between them. This CDR3 contains 12 residues. The CDR3 region has the DNA TGCGCCAGCAGCATCGGGGGGGAAAAACTGTTTTTT. Translation gives CASSIGGEKLFF. The whole variable domain, remainder taken from reference TRBV5-1 and TRBJ1-4, is KAGVTQTPRYLIKTRGQQVTLSCSPISGHRSVSWYQQTPGQGLQFLFEYFSETQRNKGNFPGRFSGRQFSNSRSEMNVSTLELGDSALYLCASSIGGEKLFFGSGTQLSVL.

This clonotype came up many times. V usage is TRBV7-2 and J usage is TRBJ1-4; weak D call: TRBD1 (6 bases). The length of the CDR3 is 15 residues. V was clipped by 5 bases and J by 4 bases, with 14 bases between them. Germline V gene data show CDR1 as SGHTA and CDR2 as FQGNSA. The CDR3 loop reads CASSRGGLGNEKLFF. CDR3 sequence (DNA): TGTGCCAGCAGCCGAGGGGGGCTCGGTAATGAAAAACTGTTTTTT.

Ten or more counts support this clonotype. This rearrangement joins TRBV18 to TRBJ1-2; no reliable D call. V lost 0 bases and J lost 4, with 9 bases in between. This CDR3 region has 14 residues. In germline, CDR1 is KGHSH, CDR2 LQKENI. The CDR3 reads CASSPPLSGYGYTF. The DNA of the CDR3 is TGTGCCAGCTCACCACCTCTCTCCGGCTATGGCTACACCTTC.

This clonotype has at least ten counts. The CDR3 is CASSYPGQSRDGYTF. The DNA of the CDR3 is TGTGCCAGCAGTTACCCGGGACAGTCCCGTGACGGCTACACCTTC. The chain recombines TRBV6-6 with TRBJ1-2; TRBD1 matches 7 bases. V was clipped by 2 bases and J by 8 bases; unmatched bases: 11. The germline V gene has CDR1 MNHNY and CDR2 SVGAGI (reference sequence). The CDR3 has 15 amino acids.

About this clonotype: The junction does not match germline at one end; this may be a read error. This rearrangement joins TRBV20-1 to TRBJ2-7; 9 bases match TRBD2. CDR1 is DFQATT and CDR2 is SNEGSKA in the germline V gene (reference sequence). The CDR3 has 13 residues. CDR3 DNA: TGCAGTGCTAGAGGGACTAGCGTTGCCGAGCGGTACTTC. It yields the protein CSARGTSVAERYF.

Ten or more counts support this clonotype. The chain combines TRBV4-3 with TRBJ1-1, with 9 bases matching TRBD1. V lost 4 bases to trimming and J lost 8 bases; unmatched junction nucleotides: 11. The CDR3 contains 15 residues. From germline, CDR1 is LGHNA and CDR2 YSLEER. CDR3 amino acids: CASSRGTGIGSEAFF. The CDR3 nucleotides are TGCGCCAGCAGCCGCGGGACAGGGATAGGATCCGAAGCTTTCTTT.